The clone carrying this T cell receptor (beta chain) has only a few counts. The CDR3 contains 14 residues. Germline lookup yields CDR1 SGHTA and CDR2 FQGNSA. V lost 1 base, J lost 4 bases, and 10 bases lay in between. The sample originates from a study of T-cell reconstitution after alpha-beta-depleted transplantation in children. Unique molecular identifiers tagged the TCRbeta library. TCRdb called the PCR reads again in MiXCR, with one record for every CDR3 protein. The table has roughly 500,000 distinct CDR3 sequences, 15% to 20% seen once. The sample consisted of PBMCs from the stem cell graft donor, taken from the stem cell graft. The rearrangement uses TRBV7-2 and TRBJ2-5; possibly TRBD1 for D (5 bases). The receptor's source is a human donor who donated a stem cell graft to a child with acute lymphoblastic leukemia. The CDR3 coding sequence is TGTGCCAGCAGCTTAGTAGGGGTACCAGAGACCCAGTACTTC. It codes for CASSLVGVPETQYF.